The clone carrying this T cell receptor beta chain was detected only a few times. The V and J ends lost 4 bases and 1 base, in that order; junction bases with no gene match: 4. In germline, CDR1 is SQVTM, CDR2 ANQGSEA. The CDR3 consists of 14 residues. This record belongs to a study of graft-versus-host responses after intestinal transplantation. The culture paired 200,000 irradiated violet-dye-labeled stimulators with 200,000 CFSE-labeled responders. The method was immunoSEQ multiplex PCR; TCRdb's version includes in-frame clones alone and lacks a portion of them. The table lists about 20,000 clones, 35% to 45% of them singletons. Study observations and caveats: The marrow of recipients harbored GvH clones, and ileum or blood showed some of them first.

The chain joins TRBV29-1 to TRBJ2-7; 10 bases fit TRBD1. Here the sequenced sample was alloreactive CD4+ T cells from a mixed lymphocyte reaction culture, taken before intestinal transplant. Specified subset: CFSE-low proliferating T cells sorted from roughly six-day pre-transplant mixed lymphocyte reaction (GvH or HvG direction). The clonotype comes from a human patient who received an intestinal transplant. In DNA, the CDR3 is TGCAGCGTTGCCCGGGACAGGGGATCCTACGAGCAGTACTTC. Translating gives CSVARDRGSYEQYF.